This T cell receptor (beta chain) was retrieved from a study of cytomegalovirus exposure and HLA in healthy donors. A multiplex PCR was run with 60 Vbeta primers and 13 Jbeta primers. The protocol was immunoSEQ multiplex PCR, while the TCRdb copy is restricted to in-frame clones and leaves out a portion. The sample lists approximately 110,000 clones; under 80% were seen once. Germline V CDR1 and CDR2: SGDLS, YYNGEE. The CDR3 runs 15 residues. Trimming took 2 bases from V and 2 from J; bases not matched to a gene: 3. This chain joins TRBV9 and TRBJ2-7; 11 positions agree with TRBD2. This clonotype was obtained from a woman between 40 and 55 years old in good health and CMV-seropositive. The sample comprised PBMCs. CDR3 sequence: CASSVPGLAAYEQYF. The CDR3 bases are TGTGCCAGCAGCGTTCCGGGACTAGCGGCCTACGAGCAGTACTTC. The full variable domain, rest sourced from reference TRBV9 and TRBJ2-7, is DSGVTQTPKHLITATGQRVTLRCSPRSGDLSVYWYQQSLDQGLQFLIQYYNGEERAKGNILERFSAQQFPDLHSELNLSSLELGDSALYFCASSVPGLAAYEQYFGPGTRLTVT.